Here is one T cell receptor (beta chain) with its context. This clone was observed a few times. This receptor's antigen is unknown. Per-base quality was not reported, and no clone a single base away is much larger than it. The cohort comprised hundreds of healthy bone marrow donors. All cohort members were sampled while nominally healthy, although unrecorded immune exposures were likely present. The donor was CMV seropositive and belonged to the group of over 250 seropositive cohort members. Every donor gave a peripheral blood sample, and the peripheral blood mononuclear cells from that sample were used for TCR beta sequencing. Genomic DNA extraction from the blood cell samples was performed with the Qiagen DNeasy Blood Extraction Kit. Library prep was done by the immunoSEQ multiplex PCR assay. For the multiplex PCR, a mixture combining 60 forward primers for TCR Vbeta segments and 13 reverse primers for TCR Jbeta segments was used. Amplification of the CDR3 region of rearranged TCR beta genes was performed with a multiplex PCR assay on genomic DNA. Amplified TCR beta libraries were sequenced as 87-base-pair reads on the Illumina HiSeq System. From the authors' description of their analysis: In a later analysis, approximately 74 million unique TCR beta chains were counted across the roughly 610 repertoires, and some 10 million of these chains were shared by at least two donors. To remove PCR and sequencing errors, raw reads were error-corrected and collapsed into unique sequences using a nearest-neighbor algorithm that merged closely related sequences. Alignment of CDR3 sequences to IMGT reference sequences was used to assign V, D and J gene segments. For a sequence to be retained, at least a six-nucleotide match to both a V gene segment and a J gene segment was required. A rearrangement counted as productive if the CDR3 had no stop codons and remained in frame with V and J, and every other rearrangement counted as non-productive. Following IMGT convention, CDR3 was defined as the stretch from the second conserved V-encoded cysteine to the conserved J-encoded phenylalanine. The earlier analysis of a few hundred of the donors excluded sequences that lacked an unambiguous match to a single V gene segment. In an earlier analysis of approximately 500 of the donors, a V segment was called functional when productive rearrangements were above 56.7%, and segregating when the standard deviation between donors exceeded 5%. A statistical classification framework was built for diagnosing cytomegalovirus status from the catalog of TCR beta chain sequences. A later analysis assigned V and J genes by comparing TCR nucleotide sequences with IMGT/GENE-DB human TR gene sequences. Using the TCRdist pipeline, a later analysis assigned CDR3 sequences along with most-parsimonious VDJ recombination scenarios. In a later analysis, every TCR beta chain was defined by the combination of its CDR3 amino acid sequence and its V-gene family, and reads without a unique V-gene family were dropped. In a later analysis, some 600 highly shared, low-generation-probability nucleotide sequences were removed to address suspected cross-contamination and a sequencing artifact. In a later analysis, a clonal expansion index was calculated for each public chain from normalized within-repertoire ranks of inferred template counts. A later analysis computed generation probabilities with a VDJ recombination model fitted to out-of-frame rearrangements, and checked the results against IGoR. In a later analysis, TCR-TCR, TCR-HLA and TCR-CMV co-occurrence was scored with hypergeometric tests, and a repertoire-size bias correction was applied to TCR pairs. A later analysis estimated false discovery rates by permuting HLA or CMV assignments 20 times. In a later analysis, co-occurring TCRs were grouped using DBSCAN, with TCRdist sequence similarity added in when clustering inside HLA-allele-positive subsets. Repertoires with fewer than 30,000 or more than 120,000 public chains, plus five repertoires with anomalous nucleotide sharing, were excluded from co-occurrence clustering. TCRdb carries this immuneACCESS record with in-frame sequences only. Its versions omit some clonotypes, under half of them owing to an unresolved V gene in the studies checked, with the rest unexplained. V, J and clone size derive from that table, while D and trimming were established from the DNA sequence. In this sample the table shows 85,000 to 130,000 clones, 60% to 85% of which occur a single time. 2.5% to 3% of the sample is taken by the ten largest.

This entry is derived from a study of cytomegalovirus exposure and HLA in healthy donors (dated 2017 in TCRdb). General notes on the study: According to an earlier analysis of several hundred of the donors, some 180 million T cells yielded 90 million to 140 million unique TCR beta sequences and about 300 Gb of sequence data. Roughly 310 gigabases of sequencing data and approximately 84 million unique TCR sequences were included in an early release covering around 650 HLA-typed donors. Of the roughly 400 genotyped donors, about 80% fell in the genetic ancestry cluster associated with self-reported Caucasian donors. The study was designed to test whether signatures of past pathogen exposure could be identified by cataloging public T cell receptors. The study used immunosequencing to profile the T cell repertoires of approximately 630 subjects and linked those repertoires to cytomegalovirus serostatus. A separate validation cohort of roughly 130 different subjects was used in addition to the approximately 700-subject first cohort. To predict cytomegalovirus infection status, the study combined high-throughput TCR immunosequencing, statistical association of individual TCRs with disease status, and machine learning. To study patterns of TCR occurrence, a later analysis re-analyzed previously published TCR beta repertoires from several hundred donors and added high-resolution HLA genotyping. In the later analysis, no new phenotypic data were used to find candidate immune exposures; instead, reliance was placed on TCR beta sequences and their occurrence across donors. An earlier analysis of 587 of the donors used high-throughput TCR beta sequencing to judge whether each TCR beta V gene segment behaved as functional or pseudogenic. Alongside the repertoire data, information on donor age, sex, ethnicity and CMV serostatus was compiled. A later genetic analysis used genome-wide SNP genotypes for about three fifths of the 666 donors, treating that subset as a discovery cohort. Every discovery cohort repertoire had been produced on one sequencing platform. Class I and class II HLA loci were covered by the typing at four-digit resolution. The number of donors typed differed by locus, with roughly 629-640 for A, B, C, DRB1 and DQB1, roughly 520 for DQA1, approximately 580 for DPA1, and some 440 for DPB1. A handful of DR-DQ haplotypes were handled as single units for association and clustering because linkage in the cohort was strong. Among 398 genotyped donors of the cohort, an average of approximately 250,000 unique TCR beta nucleotide sequences were sequenced per donor, roughly a sixth of them non-productive.

Overall results and qualifications from the work: V-gene and J-gene trimming of TCR beta chains was associated with a missense DCLRE1C variant in a later genetic analysis, and the association was replicated in an independent cohort. Some IMGT-functional V segments, including TRBV6-2 and TRBV6-3, could not be distinguished by the 87-base-pair reads and were therefore excluded. In vitro tests confirmed that a few of the cytomegalovirus-associated TCR beta chains recognize cytomegalovirus antigens. A further reported finding was that TCR beta sequences accurately predicted the HLA-A and HLA-B alleles for most subjects in the first cohort. In a later analysis, HLA-associated TCR beta chains showed more clonal expansion and lower generation probabilities than non-associated chains that were equally common. In a later analysis, the rate of TCR association differed among HLA loci, with DRB1 alleles having the most associated TCRs and HLA-C alleles having the fewest. This cohort had only TCR beta chains sequenced, and the lack of alpha or paired-chain data limited which features could be detected. The authors suggested that the approach could potentially be generalized to other disease states and immunological phenotypes. In a later genetic analysis, fewer N-insertions in productive TCRs were reported among donors in an Asian-associated ancestry cluster than the roughly 700-donor mean. Because some donors lacked HLA typing at each locus, the association tests relied only on the typed subset. Specific HLA alleles were associated with over 15,000 TCR beta sequences at a false discovery rate of 0.05 in a later analysis. A later analysis found that most CMV-associated TCR beta chains appeared HLA-restricted, with HLA associations seemingly driven largely by CMV exposure. CMV serostatus was the only immune exposure information available for the cohort. In an earlier analysis of some 640 of the donors, most TCR beta V segments were observed in productive rearrangements about 87% or about 30% of the time, broadly matching IMGT annotations. Roughly uniform sequencing depth across donors was assumed in presence/absence analyses, although this assumption may not hold. Across donors, most TCR sequences were observed very rarely, whereas some public TCRs were present in many individuals. The classifier was reported to diagnose cytomegalovirus status with high specificity and sensitivity in both the original and validation cohorts. A group of highly shared sequence variants was considered likely to be a technical artifact of the sequencing pipeline. A total of roughly 160 TCR beta chains were listed by the study as associated with cytomegalovirus. Because counts were too low, some 17 rarely observed V segments, including chromosome 9 orphons, were left out of the earlier analysis of some 640 of the donors. Linkage disequilibrium might explain the correlated functional status among segregating V segments, but an unknown experimental factor could not be ruled out. Assigning TCR associations to individual alleles was difficult when HLA alleles, especially DR and DQ, strongly co-occurred. A later analysis reported that several top co-occurrence clusters appeared linked to parvovirus B19, influenza, CMV and Epstein-Barr virus.

Including the terminal cysteine and phenylalanine, the CDR3 comprises 15 residues. Only the CDR3 part of the read is kept: 45 bases, read in frame from the first base. Here V drops 5 bases and J drops 0 bases, and the junction holds 6 bases not matched to any gene. The CDR1 and CDR2 encoded by the germline V gene (reference sequence) are MNHEY and SMNVEV. In this chain, TRBV27 is recombined with TRBJ2-7; 8 central bases correspond to TRBD1. Source material: PBMCs. This TCR was recovered from a male donor in good health and CMV-seropositive. The sequenced DNA: TGTGCCAGCAGTCTCGACAGGGGAAACTCCTACGAGCAGTACTTC. It specifies CASSLDRGNSYEQYF.